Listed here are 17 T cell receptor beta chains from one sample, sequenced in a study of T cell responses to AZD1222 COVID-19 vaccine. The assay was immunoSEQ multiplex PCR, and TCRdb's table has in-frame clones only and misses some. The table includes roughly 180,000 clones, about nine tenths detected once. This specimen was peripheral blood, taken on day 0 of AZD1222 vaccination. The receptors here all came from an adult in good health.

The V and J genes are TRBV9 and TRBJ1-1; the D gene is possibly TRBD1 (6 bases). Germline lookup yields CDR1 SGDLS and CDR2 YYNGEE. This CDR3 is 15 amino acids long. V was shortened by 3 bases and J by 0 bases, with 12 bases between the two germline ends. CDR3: CASSASPGVNTEAFF. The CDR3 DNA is TGTGCCAGCAGCGCTTCCCCAGGGGTGAACACTGAAGCTTTCTTT.

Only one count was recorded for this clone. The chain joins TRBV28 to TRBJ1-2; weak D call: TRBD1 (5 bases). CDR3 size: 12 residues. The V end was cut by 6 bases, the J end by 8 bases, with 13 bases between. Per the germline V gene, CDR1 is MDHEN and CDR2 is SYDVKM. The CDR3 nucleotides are TGTGCCAGCAGGACAGAACCCTACGGCTACACCTTC. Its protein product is CASRTEPYGYTF.

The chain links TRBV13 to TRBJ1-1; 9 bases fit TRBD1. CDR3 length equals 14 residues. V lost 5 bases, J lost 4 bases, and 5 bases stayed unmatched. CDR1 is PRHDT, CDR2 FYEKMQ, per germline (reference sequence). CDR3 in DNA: TGTGCCAGCAGCCCAAAGGACAGGGGCACTGAAGCTTTCTTT. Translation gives CASSPKDRGTEAFF.

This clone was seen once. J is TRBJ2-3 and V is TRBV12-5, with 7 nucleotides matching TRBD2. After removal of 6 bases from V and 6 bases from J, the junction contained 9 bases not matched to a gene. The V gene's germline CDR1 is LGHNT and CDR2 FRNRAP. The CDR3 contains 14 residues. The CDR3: CASGRGGAGDTQYF. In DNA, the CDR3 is TGTGCTAGTGGCCGGGGAGGGGCTGGGGATACGCAGTATTTT. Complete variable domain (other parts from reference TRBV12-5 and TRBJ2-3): DARVTQTPRHKVTEMGQEVTMRCQPILGHNTVFWYRQTMMQGLELLAYFRNRAPLDDSGMPKDRFSAEMPDATLATLKIQPSEPRDSAVYFCASGRGGAGDTQYFGPGTRLTVL.

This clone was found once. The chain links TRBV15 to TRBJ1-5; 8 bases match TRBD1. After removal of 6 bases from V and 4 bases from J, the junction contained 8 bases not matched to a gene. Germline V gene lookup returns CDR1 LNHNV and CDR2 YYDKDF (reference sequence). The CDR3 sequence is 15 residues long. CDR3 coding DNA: TGTGCCACCAGTTCGGACAGGGTAGTTAATCAGCCCCAGCATTTT. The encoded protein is CATSSDRVVNQPQHF.

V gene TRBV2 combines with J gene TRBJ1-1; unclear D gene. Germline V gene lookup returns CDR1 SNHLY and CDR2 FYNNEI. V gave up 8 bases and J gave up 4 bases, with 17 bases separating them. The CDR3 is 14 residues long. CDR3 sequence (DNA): TGTGCCAGCCATCCTAGTTTCTATCGCACTGAAGCTTTCTTT. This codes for CASHPSFYRTEAFF.

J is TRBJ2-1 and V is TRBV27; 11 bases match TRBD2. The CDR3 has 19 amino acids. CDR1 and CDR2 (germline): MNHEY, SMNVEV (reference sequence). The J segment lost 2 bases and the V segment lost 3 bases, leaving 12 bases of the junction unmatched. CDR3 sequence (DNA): TGTGCCAGCAGTTTGGAACTAGCGGGGGCCCGGGAGCCCTACAATGAGCAGTTCTTC. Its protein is CASSLELAGAREPYNEQFF.

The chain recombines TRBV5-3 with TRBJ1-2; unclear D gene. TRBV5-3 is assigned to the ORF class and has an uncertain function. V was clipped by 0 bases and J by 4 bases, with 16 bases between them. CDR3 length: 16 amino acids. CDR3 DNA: TGTGCCAGAAGCTTGGTGAGGGTTCCCGGGTTCTATGGCTACACCTTC. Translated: CARSLVRVPGFYGYTF.

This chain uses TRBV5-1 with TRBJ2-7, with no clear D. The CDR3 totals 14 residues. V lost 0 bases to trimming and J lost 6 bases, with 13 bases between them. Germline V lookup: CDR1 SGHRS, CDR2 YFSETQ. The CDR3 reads CASSLDGDPSEQYF. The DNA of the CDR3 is TGCGCCAGCAGCTTGGACGGAGATCCGTCCGAGCAGTACTTC.

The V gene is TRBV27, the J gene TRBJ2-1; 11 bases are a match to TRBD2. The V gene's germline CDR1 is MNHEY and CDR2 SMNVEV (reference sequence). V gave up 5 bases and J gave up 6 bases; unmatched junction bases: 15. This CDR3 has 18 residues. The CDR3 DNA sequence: TGTGCCAGCAGTCCCCCCCGACTAGCGGGGTGGAATAGCAATGAGCAGTTCTTC. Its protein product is CASSPPRLAGWNSNEQFF.

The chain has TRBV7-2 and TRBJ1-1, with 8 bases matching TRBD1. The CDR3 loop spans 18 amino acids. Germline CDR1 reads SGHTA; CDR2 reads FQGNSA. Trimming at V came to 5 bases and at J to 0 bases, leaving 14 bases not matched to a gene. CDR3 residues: CASSRWTTTGGLNTEAFF. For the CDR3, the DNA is TGTGCCAGCAGCCGTTGGACCACTACAGGGGGTTTGAACACTGAAGCTTTCTTT. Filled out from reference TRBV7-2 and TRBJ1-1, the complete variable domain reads GAGVSQSPSNKVTEKGKDVELRCDPISGHTALYWYRQSLGQGLEFLIYFQGNSAPDKSGLPSDRFSAERTGGSVSTLTIQRTQQEDSAVYLCASSRWTTTGGLNTEAFFGQGTRLTVV.

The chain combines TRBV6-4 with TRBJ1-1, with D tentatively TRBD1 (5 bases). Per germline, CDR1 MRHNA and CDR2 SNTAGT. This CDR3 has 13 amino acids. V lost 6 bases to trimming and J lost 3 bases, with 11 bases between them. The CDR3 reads CASRAGFDTEAFF. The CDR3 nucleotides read TGTGCCAGCAGAGCAGGGTTCGACACTGAAGCTTTCTTT.

CDR3 protein: CASSLAGVGEDEQFF. The CDR3 DNA is TGTGCCAGCAGTCTAGCGGGAGTTGGAGAGGATGAGCAGTTCTTC. The chain is built from TRBV27 and TRBJ2-1, with 10 bases lining up with TRBD2. The V gene end was trimmed by 5 bases and the J gene end by 8 bases; junction bases not matched to a gene: 9. CDR3 length equals 15 residues. Germline V lookup: CDR1 MNHEY, CDR2 SMNVEV (reference sequence).

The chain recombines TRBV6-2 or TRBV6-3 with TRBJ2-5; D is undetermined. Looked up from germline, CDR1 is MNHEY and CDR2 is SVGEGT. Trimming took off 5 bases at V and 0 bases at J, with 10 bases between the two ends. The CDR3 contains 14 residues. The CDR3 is CASSQTRNQETQYF. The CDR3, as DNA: TGTGCCAGCAGTCAAACACGTAACCAAGAGACCCAGTACTTC.

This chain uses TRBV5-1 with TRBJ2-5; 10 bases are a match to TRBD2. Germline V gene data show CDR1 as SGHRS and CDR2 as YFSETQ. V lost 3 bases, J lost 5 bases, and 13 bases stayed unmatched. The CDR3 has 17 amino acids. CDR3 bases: TGCGCCAGCAGCTGGCAACTAGCGGGAAACCAGGGGGAGACCCAGTACTTC. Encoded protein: CASSWQLAGNQGETQYF.

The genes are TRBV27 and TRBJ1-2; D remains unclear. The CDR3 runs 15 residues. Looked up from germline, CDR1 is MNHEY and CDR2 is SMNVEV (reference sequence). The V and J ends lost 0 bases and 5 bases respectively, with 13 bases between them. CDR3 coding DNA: TGTGCCAGCAGTTTATCGGCAGACTTGCATTATGGCTACACCTTC. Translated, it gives CASSLSADLHYGYTF.

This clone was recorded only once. In DNA, the CDR3 is TGTGCCAGCAGCTTATCCGGGACGGTAAACACCGGGGAGCTGTTTTTT. Translation gives CASSLSGTVNTGELFF. This rearrangement joins TRBV7-2 to TRBJ2-2; the D call may be TRBD1 or TRBD2 (5 bases each). Germline V CDR1 and CDR2: SGHTA, FQGNSA. The V end was cut by 2 bases, the J end by 2 bases, with 12 bases between. The CDR3 covers 16 residues.